The present T cell receptor (beta chain) was sequenced within a study of shared clonotypes between healthy human individuals. The repertoire was sequenced with immunoSEQ multiplex PCR; TCRdb's copy has only in-frame clones and lacks some. The repertoire holds roughly 2.2 million clones, with approximately 95% as singletons. CD45RA-negative memory and CD45RA+ naive subsets were split from the CD4+ cells. The junction had 5 bases not matched to a gene; V was cut back by 4 bases and J by 6 bases. The CDR3 covers 15 residues. Germline assignment: CDR1 MNHEY and CDR2 SMNVEV (reference sequence). This receptor was obtained from a man younger than 35 in good health. Some clones in this sample may be carry-over from other donors' samples. The sample taken for sequencing was naive CD4+ T cells from PBMCs. Subset: CD45RA+ positively selected. The V call is TRBV27, the J call TRBJ2-1; 11 bases line up with TRBD2. CDR3 bases: TGTGCCAGCAGTTCGCGGACTAGCGGGTTCAATGAGCAGTTCTTC. Its translation is CASSSRTSGFNEQFF.